This T cell receptor (beta chain) emerged from a study of blood T cells in healthy people across ages. This CDR3 region has 14 residues. Germline CDR1 is SGHRS and CDR2 is YFSETQ. Trimming pared 4 bases from V and 7 bases from J, leaving 15 bases between. Primers used in a second PCR of roughly 6 to 11 cycles were a sample-barcoded 5' primer and a J-beta primer mix. TCRdb itself ran the 5' RACE reads through MiXCR, one entry per CDR3 protein. The sample has over a million distinct CDR3 sequences; almost 25% are singletons. This sample also appeared in a second study, on T cells of mothers and their children.

This TCR came from a girl aged 2 to 9 in good health. Sequencing was done on a sample of blood. The chain carries TRBV5-1 and TRBJ2-1; no definite D call. CDR3 in amino acids: CASSGLGMENEQFF. As DNA, the CDR3 is TGCGCCAGCAGCGGGCTAGGGATGGAGAATGAGCAGTTCTTC.